Presented here are 12 T cell receptor beta chains from one specimen sequenced in a study of T cells after yellow fever vaccination. One entry per CDR3 protein, called by TCRdb with MiXCR from the 5' RACE reads. The sample records around 310,000 distinct CDR3 sequences, around 3.9% being singletons. Sequenced material: PBMCs, taken on the day of the yellow fever booster vaccination. Source of these receptors: a young man who received the YFV17D yellow fever vaccine.

The chain couples TRBV20-1 to TRBJ2-5, with 10 bases aligning to TRBD2. The CDR3 length is 17 residues. V trimming: 6 bases; J trimming: 0 bases; junction bases outside the gene matches: 13. Germline V gene data show CDR1 as DFQATT and CDR2 as SNEGSKA (reference sequence). CDR3 protein: CSAPGLAGATYQETQYF. The CDR3 coding sequence is TGCAGTGCCCCCGGCCTAGCGGGGGCCACGTACCAAGAGACCCAGTACTTC.

In its sample, this clonotype was seen many times. The chain uses TRBV5-1 and TRBJ1-6; 8 bases fit TRBD1. Looked up from germline, CDR1 is SGHRS and CDR2 is YFSETQ. CDR3 length: 13 amino acids. The junction had 4 bases not matched to a gene; V was cut back by 7 bases and J by 7 bases. Written as DNA, the CDR3 is TGCGCCAGCGCAGGGGGCGAGAATTCACCCCTCCACTTT. It yields the protein CASAGGENSPLHF.

The J gene is TRBJ1-5, the V gene TRBV11-2, with D possibly being TRBD1 (5 bases). The CDR3 spans 16 residues. Germline CDR1 and CDR2: SGHAT and FQNNGV. Trimming removed 1 base from V and 2 bases from J, with 12 bases in between. CDR3 nucleotides: TGTGCCAGCAGCTTAGGCGGGGGTTTAGGCAATCAGCCCCAGCATTTT. Amino acids: CASSLGGGLGNQPQHF.

A few counts support this clonotype. The V and J genes are TRBV5-6 and TRBJ2-5; 13 nucleotides agree with TRBD2. The junction had 7 bases not matched to a gene; V was cut back by 4 bases and J by 1 base. CDR3 length: 17 amino acids. Germline V lookup: CDR1 SGHDT, CDR2 YYEEEE. The CDR3 DNA follows: TGTGCCAGCAGCCAGGGACTAGCGGGGTCCCTCCAAGAGACCCAGTACTTC. Translation gives CASSQGLAGSLQETQYF.

This clonotype was recorded a few times. The gene calls are TRBV12-3 or TRBV12-4 and TRBJ2-5; 12 nucleotides match TRBD2. V lost 0 bases, J lost 12 bases, and 5 bases stayed unmatched. The CDR3 is 14 amino acids. The CDR3 nucleotides read TGTGCCAGCAGTTTAGCGGCTAGCGGGGGGGGAAAGTACTTC. Its translation is CASSLAASGGGKYF.

A few counts support this clonotype. The chain couples TRBV6-5 to TRBJ2-7; 8 nucleotides agree with TRBD1. Germline V gives CDR1 MNHEY, CDR2 SVGAGI. This CDR3 contains 16 residues. Trimming cost V 0 bases and J 5 bases; bases outside gene matches: 9. The CDR3 sequence: CASSYSKQGGVNEQYF. The CDR3 DNA reads as TGTGCCAGCAGTTACTCAAAACAGGGGGGTGTGAACGAGCAGTACTTC.

CDR3 DNA sequence: TGTGCCAGTACCCCCCACCAGGACTTAGTATTGGAGACCCAGTACTTC. Encoded protein: CASTPHQDLVLETQYF. The chain employs TRBV19 and TRBJ2-5, with a weak D call TRBD2 (5 bases). Trimming removed 7 bases from V and 5 bases from J, with 23 bases in between. This CDR3 spans 16 amino acids. The germline V gene has CDR1 LNHDA and CDR2 SQIVND (reference sequence). Combining the CDR3 with reference TRBV19 and TRBJ2-5 gives the whole variable domain DGGITQSPKYLFRKEGQNVTLSCEQNLNHDAMYWYRQDPGQGLRLIYYSQIVNDFQKGDIAEGYSVSREKKESFPLTVTSAQKNPTAFYLCASTPHQDLVLETQYFGPGTRLLVL.

This clonotype showed up many times. The chain combines TRBV7-2 with TRBJ2-3; TRBD2 aligns across 8 bases. V was clipped by 5 bases and J by 4 bases; unmatched bases: 17. CDR1 is SGHTA and CDR2 is FQGNSA in the germline V gene. The CDR3 is made up of 18 amino acids. This chain's CDR3 is CASSRELERAGDSDTQYF. Written as DNA, the CDR3 is TGTGCCAGCAGCAGAGAACTGGAGAGAGCGGGGGACTCAGATACGCAGTATTTT.

The chain is built from TRBV12-2 and TRBJ1-2; the D call TRBD1 from the table was never checked on the DNA. TRBV12-2 is annotated as a pseudogene. This CDR3 contains 19 residues. CDR3 DNA sequence: TGTGCAAGTCGCTCGGGTGGACAGGGGTCCGGAGTCGCTAACTATGGCTACACCTTC. Its protein product is CASRSGGQGSGVANYGYTF.

This clonotype has a count of ten or more. J is TRBJ2-5 and V is TRBV20-1, with 7 bases lining up with TRBD1. V gave up 6 bases and J gave up 0 bases; unmatched junction bases: 7. Germline V gives CDR1 DFQATT, CDR2 SNEGSKA (reference sequence). This CDR3 contains 14 residues. The CDR3 region has the DNA TGCAGTGCGCCGCTGGACAGGTACCAAGAGACCCAGTACTTC. It yields the protein CSAPLDRYQETQYF.

The CDR3 region is CAIALGGSRNEQFF. CDR3 bases: TGTGCCATCGCCTTGGGGGGTAGTCGAAATGAGCAGTTCTTC. This chain uses TRBV10-3 with TRBJ2-1; possible D gene TRBD2, 6 bases. The CDR3 sequence is 14 residues long. V lost 8 bases, J lost 7 bases, and 18 bases lay in between. Germline assignment: CDR1 ENHRY and CDR2 SYGVKD.

The J gene is TRBJ2-2, the V gene TRBV12-3 or TRBV12-4, with D perhaps TRBD2 (5 bases). This CDR3 has 15 amino acids. Trimming stripped 10 bases from V and 4 bases from J, with 19 bases between. This chain's CDR3 is CATHPDGVFTGELFF. For the CDR3, the DNA is TGTGCCACGCACCCGGACGGGGTGTTCACCGGGGAGCTGTTTTTT.